This T cell receptor beta chain was sequenced during a study of blood T cell repertoires in COVID-19. Study-level information: Acute and convalescent COVID-19 specimens originated in the United States, Italy and Spain.

Trimming removed 6 bases from V and 5 bases from J; junction bases left unmatched: 8. The germline gives CDR1 SNHLY, CDR2 FYNNEI. This CDR3 has 14 amino acids. This clone was recorded once. In the authors' methods: Estimation of nucleated cell counts relied on the amplification of reference gene primers. Repertoires were generated with immunoSEQ multiplex PCR, while TCRdb's copy carries only in-frame clones and drops some. V, J and clone size are those of that table, while D and trimming were read from the DNA. The sample consists of roughly 130,000 clones, more than 70% of them appearing once. The chain uses TRBV2 and TRBJ2-7, with 9 bases matching TRBD1. Specimen: peripheral blood. The TCR comes from a woman in her twenties or thirties who had recovered from COVID-19. The CDR3 is CASRGDREINEQYF. CDR3 bases: TGTGCCAGCAGGGGGGACAGGGAGATCAACGAGCAGTACTTC.